Each of the 23 T cell receptor beta chains below was sequenced from the same sample in a study of OX40 agonist ivuxolimab in advanced cancers. Profiling relied on immunoSEQ multiplex PCR, and the TCRdb table lists in-frame clones only, not all of them. The sample contains 95,000 to 100,000 clones, about four fifths of which appear only once. Sequenced here: CD4+ or CD8+ T cells sorted from blood, sampled in a trial of the OX40 agonist ivuxolimab. Every receptor here comes from an adult with an advanced solid tumor such as melanoma, head and neck, liver or kidney cancer.

The V call is TRBV4-1, the J call TRBJ2-6; TRBD1 might be the D (6 bases). Trimming took off 2 bases at V and 0 bases at J, with 17 bases between the two ends. There are 19 residues in the CDR3. Germline V lookup: CDR1 MGHRA, CDR2 YSYEKL. In nucleotides, the CDR3 is TGCGCCAGCAGCCAACCGGGACAAAAAGGACCCTCTGGGGCCAACGTCCTGACTTTC. Translating it yields CASSQPGQKGPSGANVLTF.

The rearrangement links TRBV5-4 to TRBJ2-7; possibly TRBD2 for D (6 bases). Trimming removed 0 bases at V and 0 bases at J, with 10 bases between. Germline V CDR1 and CDR2: SGHNT, YYREEE (reference sequence). The CDR3 has 15 amino acids. This chain's CDR3 is CASSLDLASSYEQYF. The CDR3 bases are TGTGCCAGCAGCTTGGATCTAGCGAGCTCCTACGAGCAGTACTTC. Drawing the rest from reference TRBV5-4 and TRBJ2-7, the complete variable domain is ETGVTQSPTHLIKTRGQQVTLRCSSQSGHNTVSWYQQALGQGPQFIFQYYREEENGRGNFPPRFSGLQFPNYSSELNVNALELDDSALYLCASSLDLASSYEQYFGPGTRLTVT.

V usage is TRBV14 and J usage is TRBJ2-2; D possibly corresponds to TRBD2 (6 bases). V was trimmed by 3 bases and J by 2 bases, leaving 16 bases between them. Germline loops: CDR1 SGHDN, CDR2 FVKESK. The CDR3 consists of 17 residues. DNA of the CDR3: TGTGCCAGCAGCCATTGGGTTATTAGCGGTAACACCGGGGAGCTGTTTTTT. As protein: CASSHWVISGNTGELFF.

This chain uses TRBV11-3 with TRBJ2-3; 10 bases align to TRBD1. The CDR3 length is 15 residues. V shed 4 bases, J shed 2 bases, and the junction held 3 bases outside the gene matches. Germline values: CDR1 SGHNT, CDR2 YENEEA. CDR3 residues: CASSSGQGDTDTQYF. Written as DNA, the CDR3 is TGTGCCAGCAGCTCCGGACAGGGGGACACAGATACGCAGTATTTT.

The chain recombines TRBV10-2 with TRBJ1-6; D remains ambiguous. From germline, CDR1 is WSHSY and CDR2 SAAADI. V was shortened by 3 bases and J by 11 bases, with 17 bases between the two germline ends. This CDR3 has 15 amino acids. The CDR3 DNA follows: TGCGCCAGCAGTGAACTAGACGGACTTAGGGCACCCCTCCACTTT. Amino acids: CASSELDGLRAPLHF.

The genes are TRBV7-8 and TRBJ1-5, with a tentative D call TRBD1 (5 bases). This CDR3 spans 15 amino acids. Looked up from germline, CDR1 is SGHVS and CDR2 is FQNEAQ. V was pared by 4 bases and J by 0 bases, with 10 bases between. The CDR3 DNA reads as TGTGCCAGCAGCTCCCGGGACGTTAGCAATCAGCCCCAGCATTTT. Residues: CASSSRDVSNQPQHF.

This clone has just one count. V gene TRBV19 combines with J gene TRBJ1-1, with no clear D. Trimming removed 6 bases from V and 3 bases from J, with 14 bases in between. This CDR3 has 14 residues. Germline CDR1 is LNHDA and CDR2 is SQIVND (reference sequence). CDR3 in amino acids: CASSPPGRHTEAFF. The CDR3 bases are TGTGCCAGTAGCCCCCCCGGACGTCACACTGAAGCTTTCTTT.

The chain couples TRBV5-6 to TRBJ2-3; 7 bases are a match to TRBD1. This CDR3 contains 17 residues. V lost 4 bases to trimming and J lost 5 bases; unmatched junction nucleotides: 16. CDR1 and CDR2 from the germline V gene are SGHDT and YYEEEE. CDR3 DNA: TGTGCCAGCAGCCACGCCGCTACTTCACAGGGGATAGATACGCAGTATTTT. Its protein product is CASSHAATSQGIDTQYF.

This chain connects TRBV7-9 to TRBJ2-3; no clear D. Germline CDR1 and CDR2: SEHNR and FQNEAQ (reference sequence). CDR3 length: 12 residues. Trimming took off 1 base at V and 5 bases at J, with 4 bases between the two ends. Here the CDR3 DNA reads TGTGCCAGCAGCTTAGTTGGAGATACGCAGTATTTT. The encoded protein is CASSLVGDTQYF.

The chain is built from TRBV28 and TRBJ2-7; D unclear. Germline values: CDR1 MDHEN, CDR2 SYDVKM. The CDR3 is 15 amino acids. V was pared by 2 bases and J by 6 bases, with 17 bases between. CDR3 amino acids: CASSLDIWKTAEQYF. The CDR3 nucleotides are TGTGCCAGCAGTTTAGACATTTGGAAAACAGCCGAGCAGTACTTC.

The genes are TRBV18 and TRBJ2-1; possibly TRBD1 for D (6 bases). Germline CDR1 is KGHSH and CDR2 is LQKENI. The CDR3 runs 16 residues. V was pared by 1 base and J by 1 base, with 11 bases between. The CDR3 sequence: CASSPRQGLSYNEQFF. The DNA of the CDR3 is TGTGCCAGCTCACCACGTCAGGGGTTATCCTACAATGAGCAGTTCTTC.

This chain uses TRBV5-1 with TRBJ2-3, with D uncertain. The CDR3 has 14 residues. V shed 0 bases and J shed 1 base, with 6 bases lying between them. From germline, CDR1 is SGHRS and CDR2 YFSETQ. The CDR3 here is CASSLEGGTDTQYF. CDR3 bases: TGCGCCAGCAGCTTGGAGGGCGGCACAGATACGCAGTATTTT.

V usage is TRBV7-2 and J usage is TRBJ1-2; D gene ambiguous. Germline V CDR1 and CDR2: SGHTA, FQGNSA. V lost 5 bases and J lost 5, with 3 bases in between. The CDR3 spans 10 residues. The CDR3 spells CASSPYGYTF. CDR3 coding DNA: TGTGCCAGCAGCCCGTATGGCTACACCTTC.

The chain joins TRBV10-1 to TRBJ2-2; D perhaps matches TRBD1 (5 bases). Per the germline V gene, CDR1 is WNHNN and CDR2 is SYGVQD (reference sequence). With 3 bases removed from V and 0 bases from J, the gap between germline ends came to 11 bases. This CDR3 has 16 residues. The CDR3 is CASSDAGSANTGELFF. DNA of the CDR3: TGCGCCAGCAGTGACGCAGGGTCGGCGAACACCGGGGAGCTGTTTTTT.

The chain joins TRBV28 to TRBJ1-3; D is unresolved. V was clipped by 6 bases and J by 0 bases, with 18 bases between them. The CDR3 length is 17 residues. Germline V lookup: CDR1 MDHEN, CDR2 SYDVKM. CDR3 protein: CASSLGRRLISGNTIYF. CDR3 in DNA: TGTGCCAGCAGCCTCGGACGCAGACTTATCTCTGGAAACACCATATATTTT.

Comments on this clone: This clone may be a read error of a much larger clone one base away. The genes are TRBV30 and TRBJ2-6, with D tentatively TRBD1 or TRBD2 (5 bases each). Germline-derived CDR1 and CDR2 are GTSNPN and SVGIG (reference sequence). The CDR3 is 14 amino acids. CDR3 protein: CAWTRTDGADVLTF. DNA of the CDR3: TGTGCCTGGACCAGGACTGACGGGGCCGACGTCCTGACTTTC.

The J gene is TRBJ1-5, the V gene TRBV29-1, with 8 bases fitting TRBD1. Germline V CDR1 and CDR2: SQVTM, ANQGSEA. This CDR3 region has 14 residues. V shed 6 bases, J shed 6 bases, and the junction held 10 bases outside the gene matches. The CDR3 region is CSVYRGDRLQPQHF. The CDR3 nucleotides are TGCAGCGTGTACAGAGGGGACAGGCTTCAGCCCCAGCATTTT.

V is TRBV6-6 and J is TRBJ1-2; TRBD1 agrees at 8 bases. In germline, CDR1 is MNHNY, CDR2 SVGAGI (reference sequence). V shed 5 bases and J 3 bases; nucleotides not matched to a gene: 5. The CDR3 runs 14 residues. The CDR3, as DNA: TGTGCCAGCAGTGGACAGGGTCTGGACTATGGCTACACCTTC. Its translation: CASSGQGLDYGYTF.

V gene TRBV18 combines with J gene TRBJ2-5; no definite D call. CDR1 is KGHSH and CDR2 is LQKENI in the germline V gene. Trimming stripped 5 bases from V and 2 bases from J, with 9 bases between. This CDR3 is built from 13 residues. The CDR3 bases are TGTGCCAGCTCAGCCCGAAGACAAGAGACCCAGTACTTC. It specifies CASSARRQETQYF.

The chain combines TRBV7-8 with TRBJ2-1, with 13 nucleotides matching TRBD2. Unmatched junction bases numbered 7, after V lost 6 bases and J lost 8 bases. The CDR3 length is 15 residues. Germline CDR1 reads SGHVS; CDR2 reads FQNEAQ. This CDR3 is CASRPTSGRADEQFF. CDR3 nucleotides: TGTGCCAGCAGGCCAACTAGCGGGAGGGCAGATGAGCAGTTCTTC.

The V gene is TRBV7-9, the J gene TRBJ1-1, with 7 bases identical to TRBD1. The germline V gene has CDR1 SEHNR and CDR2 FQNEAQ (reference sequence). This CDR3 has 14 amino acids. The junction had 7 bases not matched to a gene; V was cut back by 6 bases and J by 3 bases. CDR3 sequence (DNA): TGTGCCAGCAGACCCCGACAGGGTGACACTGAAGCTTTCTTT. Protein product: CASRPRQGDTEAFF.

The chain recombines TRBV5-1 with TRBJ2-1; D unresolved. Germline V lookup: CDR1 SGHRS, CDR2 YFSETQ. The length of the CDR3 is 13 residues. V lost 2 bases and J lost 6, with 9 bases in between. The CDR3 bases are TGCGCCAGCAGCTTAAGTGCGAGCAATGAGCAGTTCTTC. Protein product: CASSLSASNEQFF.

With respect to this clone: Other DNA sequences from this sample encode an identical CDR3 as well. The J gene is TRBJ1-5, the V gene TRBV27, with D possibly being TRBD1 (5 bases). The germline V and J ends were trimmed by 5 bases and 6 bases, with 20 bases remaining between them. CDR1 is MNHEY, CDR2 SMNVEV, per germline (reference sequence). This CDR3 is built from 16 residues. The chain's CDR3 is CASSPREGTGTQPQHF. CDR3 in DNA: TGTGCCAGCAGTCCCAGGGAGGGGACGGGGACTCAGCCCCAGCATTTT.